These 9 T cell receptor beta chains came from one sample sequenced in a study of cytomegalovirus exposure and HLA in healthy donors. 60 Vbeta and 13 Jbeta primers were used in PCR. The repertoire was sequenced with immunoSEQ multiplex PCR; TCRdb's copy has only in-frame clones and lacks some. This repertoire shows under 150,000 clones, over 75% found once; its top ten account for about 2.2%. Sequenced sample: PBMCs. The receptor source for this set is a man in his thirties or forties in good health and CMV-seronegative.

The chain links TRBV19 to TRBJ1-5; TRBD1 matches at 8 bases. The V and J ends lost 7 bases and 11 bases, in that order; junction bases with no gene match: 13. The germline gives CDR1 LNHDA, CDR2 SQIVND (reference sequence). The CDR3 has 14 residues. As DNA, the CDR3 is TGTGCCAGTAACGACTTCCGGACAGGGAGGACCCAGCATTTT. Amino acid sequence: CASNDFRTGRTQHF.

CDR3 nucleotides: TGTGCCAGCACCCGCGTACAGGGCGCTCTCCGGGACACTGAAGCTTTCTTT. Residues: CASTRVQGALRDTEAFF. The chain is built from TRBV5-5 and TRBJ1-1, with TRBD1 as a possible D gene (6 bases). Germline V lookup: CDR1 SGHKS, CDR2 YYEKEE (reference sequence). The CDR3 is made up of 17 amino acids. Trimming took off 6 bases at V and 3 bases at J, with 24 bases between the two ends.

J is TRBJ1-1 and V is TRBV25-1; tentative D call: TRBD1 (5 bases). This CDR3 is built from 15 residues. Germline CDR1 MGHDK, CDR2 SYGVNS. Trimming stripped 3 bases from V and 1 base from J, with 12 bases between. The DNA for the CDR3 is TGTGCCAGCAGTGACCCTCGGGGGGGGAACACTGAAGCTTTCTTT. It codes for CASSDPRGGNTEAFF.

This clone was seen once. The chain joins TRBV6-1 to TRBJ1-1, with D tentatively TRBD1 (5 bases). The CDR3 is 14 residues long. With 5 bases removed from V and 0 bases from J, the gap between germline ends came to 10 bases. Germline CDR1 is MNHNS and CDR2 is SASEGT. CDR3 amino acids: CASSLSGLNTEAFF. The DNA of the CDR3 is TGTGCCAGCAGTTTATCAGGGTTGAACACTGAAGCTTTCTTT.

This clone was found once. V is TRBV27 and J is TRBJ2-5; D not resolved. Trimming left V 3 bases short and J 3 bases short, with 8 bases between. There are 13 residues in the CDR3. Germline V gives CDR1 MNHEY, CDR2 SMNVEV (reference sequence). In nucleotides, the CDR3 is TGTGCCAGCAGTTTGTTGGCCGAAGAGACCCAGTACTTC. This sequence encodes CASSLLAEETQYF.

The chain recombines TRBV6-5 with TRBJ1-1; D is ambiguous. With 2 bases removed from V and 7 bases from J, the gap between germline ends came to 11 bases. Per germline, CDR1 MNHEY and CDR2 SVGAGI. There are 13 residues in the CDR3. CDR3 nucleotides: TGTGCCAGCAGTTACCCCGGACGGGGTGAAGCTTTCTTT. Its translation: CASSYPGRGEAFF.

The CDR3 bases are TGTGCCAGCAGTCCCTTCGGGGGAGGCAGGAACACTGAAGCTTTCTTT. Amino acids: CASSPFGGGRNTEAFF. The V gene is TRBV27, the J gene TRBJ1-1; possibly TRBD1 for D (5 bases). Per germline, CDR1 MNHEY and CDR2 SMNVEV (reference sequence). This CDR3 comprises 16 residues. The germline V and J ends were trimmed by 5 bases and 1 base, with 17 bases remaining between them.

The chain is built from TRBV6-5 and TRBJ1-3; D gene ambiguous. CDR3 length: 16 residues. The V gene lost 0 bases and the J gene lost 0 bases, with 9 bases spanning the gap. Germline V gene sequence: CDR1 MNHEY, CDR2 SVGAGI. The CDR3 reads CASSYSPGFSGNTIYF. The CDR3 bases are TGTGCCAGCAGTTACTCTCCGGGTTTCTCTGGAAACACCATATATTTT.

The rearrangement uses TRBV15 and TRBJ2-6; 9 bases agree with TRBD1. Trimming took 6 bases from V and 4 from J; bases not matched to a gene: 10. The CDR3 loop spans 17 amino acids. Germline V gene lookup returns CDR1 LNHNV and CDR2 YYDKDF (reference sequence). In nucleotides, the CDR3 is TGTGCCACCAGTCCCGGGACAGGGACTACAGGGGCCAACGTCCTGACTTTC. Its translation: CATSPGTGTTGANVLTF.